This passage covers 27 T cell receptor beta chains from one sample sequenced in a study of T cells in Graves' hyperthyroidism and ophthalmopathy. RNA transcripts gave rise to amplified TCR beta CDR3 regions. TCR CDR3 underwent first-round RT-PCR with the HTBI primer set. One entry per CDR3 protein results from TCRdb running MiXCR on the multiplex PCR reads. The sample has some 300,000 distinct CDR3 sequences; roughly 18% are singletons. The sample consisted of blood. Receptors originate from a man aged 50-60 years with Graves' ophthalmopathy.

The chain is built from TRBV28 and TRBJ1-5; D may be TRBD1 (6 bases). The V gene lost 4 bases and the J gene lost 6 bases, with 16 bases spanning the gap. The CDR3 totals 15 residues. CDR1 is MDHEN and CDR2 is SYDVKM in the germline V gene. The CDR3 DNA reads as TGTGCCAGCAGTTGCCAGGGGAGGAATGGTCAGCCCCAGCATTTT. Its protein product is CASSCQGRNGQPQHF.

The table lists this clonotype with a few counts. The V and J genes are TRBV6-1 and TRBJ2-1; D perhaps matches TRBD2 (7 bases). Trimming pared 5 bases from V and 3 bases from J, leaving 17 bases between. CDR1 is MNHNS, CDR2 SASEGT, per germline. There are 16 residues in the CDR3. CDR3 DNA: TGTGCCAGCAGTCGGGACCGGGGGGCTGGCTACAATGAGCAGTTCTTC. This translates into CASSRDRGAGYNEQFF.

The gene calls are TRBV5-1 and TRBJ2-2; D call uncertain. V was shortened by 4 bases and J by 7 bases, with 14 bases between the two germline ends. The germline CDR1 and CDR2 sequences are SGHRS and YFSETQ. The CDR3 runs to 14 residues. CDR3 nucleotide sequence: TGCGCCAGCAGCAGGAGCGTTATGGACGGGGAGCTGTTTTTT. Its protein product is CASSRSVMDGELFF.

A note on this clonotype: A read error may be the cause here, since a much bigger clone is one base away. The chain is built from TRBV7-8 and TRBJ2-2, with TRBD2 identical over 7 bases. The V gene end was trimmed by 11 bases and the J gene end by 7 bases; junction bases not matched to a gene: 13. Germline-derived CDR1 and CDR2 are SGHVS and FQNEAQ. This CDR3 is 14 amino acids long. This chain's CDR3 is CAGIPAGYGGELFF. The CDR3 DNA reads TGTGCCGGCATACCAGCGGGATATGGCGGGGAGCTGTTTTTT.

In this sample, this clonotype turned up a few times. This chain connects TRBV4-1 to TRBJ2-3, with D tentatively TRBD1 (5 bases). This CDR3 has 14 residues. The ends were cut back, 6 bases at V and 6 bases at J, with 16 bases in the middle. CDR1 and CDR2 from the germline V gene are MGHRA and YSYEKL. CDR3 sequence (DNA): TGCGCCAGCAGAGGGGCAGGTGGATGGGATACGCAGTATTTT. This encodes CASRGAGGWDTQYF.

V usage is TRBV20-1 and J usage is TRBJ2-7, with 12 bases matching TRBD2. The germline CDR1 and CDR2 sequences are DFQATT and SNEGSKA (reference sequence). The CDR3 length is 13 residues. J was trimmed by 2 bases and V by 6 bases; bases with no gene match: 2. The CDR3 nucleotides read TGCAGTGCCCGACTAGCGGGAGCCTACGAGCAGTACTTC. Protein: CSARLAGAYEQYF.

Worth noting for this clonotype: A much larger clone lies a single base off, so this may be a read error. The V call is TRBV2, the J call TRBJ2-7; TRBD1 matches 8 bases. The CDR3 has 15 amino acids. Germline CDR1 and CDR2: SNHLY and FYNNEI. CDR3 residues: CASSAGGYLSYKQYF. CDR3 sequence (DNA): TGTGCCAGCAGTGCAGGGGGCTACCTCTCCTACAAGCAGTACTTC.

There are a few counts of this clonotype. This chain links TRBV6-1 with TRBJ2-6; D ambiguous. Germline V gene lookup returns CDR1 MNHNS and CDR2 SASEGT. This CDR3 comprises 14 residues. V was shortened by 8 bases and J by 1 base, with 9 bases between the two germline ends. The CDR3 bases are TGTGCCAGCGTATCTAGGTCTGGGGCCAACGTCCTGACTTTC. This gives the protein CASVSRSGANVLTF.

The V and J genes are TRBV30 and TRBJ2-7, with 13 bases matching TRBD2. J lost 4 bases, V lost 2 bases, and 2 bases had no gene match. The CDR3 loop spans 14 amino acids. Germline CDR1 GTSNPN, CDR2 SVGIG (reference sequence). CDR3 sequence: CAWSRTSGGYEQYF. The DNA for the CDR3 is TGTGCCTGGAGTAGGACTAGCGGGGGATACGAGCAGTACTTC.

This chain connects TRBV11-1 to TRBJ2-5, with 10 bases aligning to TRBD1. Germline V CDR1 and CDR2: SGHAT, FQDESV (reference sequence). CDR3 size: 16 residues. The V gene end was trimmed by 3 bases and the J gene end by 5 bases; junction bases not matched to a gene: 9. CDR3: CASSFSGQGSWETQYF. For the CDR3, the DNA is TGTGCCAGCAGCTTTTCGGGACAGGGGAGTTGGGAGACCCAGTACTTC. The full variable domain, its missing parts supplied by reference TRBV11-1 and TRBJ2-5, is EAEVAQSPRYKITEKSQAVAFWCDPISGHATLYWYRQILGQGPELLVQFQDESVVDDSQLPKDRFSAERLKGVDSTLKIQPAELGDSAMYLCASSFSGQGSWETQYFGPGTRLLVL.

This clonotype occurred many times. CDR3 bases: TGTGCCAGCAGCTTAGATTTGTCTTGGACTAGCGGGAGTACAGATACGCAGTATTTT. Its translation: CASSLDLSWTSGSTDTQYF. The chain recombines TRBV11-2 with TRBJ2-3; 13 positions agree with TRBD2. CDR3 length equals 19 residues. V lost 0 bases to trimming and J lost 3 bases; unmatched junction nucleotides: 9. The V gene's germline CDR1 is SGHAT and CDR2 FQNNGV.

This chain uses TRBV13 with TRBJ2-7, with D perhaps matching TRBD2 (6 bases). Germline V CDR1 and CDR2: PRHDT, FYEKMQ (reference sequence). V was shortened by 6 bases and J by 5 bases, with 14 bases between the two germline ends. CDR3 length: 13 amino acids. In DNA, the CDR3 is TGTGCCAGCAGGGGAACTAGCTTCGACGAGCAGTACTTC. As protein: CASRGTSFDEQYF.

This clonotype was found a few times. The chain joins TRBV18 to TRBJ1-5; D not certain. The CDR3 covers 13 residues. Germline assignment: CDR1 KGHSH and CDR2 LQKENI. Trimming stripped 7 bases from V and 0 bases from J, with 7 bases between. The DNA for the CDR3 is TGTGCCAGCTGTTCCCATAGCAATCAGCCCCAGCATTTT. Translating it yields CASCSHSNQPQHF.

V and J are TRBV3-1 and TRBJ2-3; a possible D gene is TRBD1 (6 bases). Germline loops: CDR1 LGHDT, CDR2 YNNKEL (reference sequence). The CDR3 contains 14 residues. With 4 bases removed from V and 4 bases from J, the gap between germline ends came to 12 bases. As DNA, the CDR3 is TGTGCCAGCAGCCGGTCTACAGGGCCAGATACGCAGTATTTT. Protein: CASSRSTGPDTQYF.

This clonotype was found many times. The CDR3 is CASSLQGKTGELFF. CDR3 DNA sequence: TGCGCCAGCAGCTTACAGGGGAAGACCGGGGAGCTGTTTTTT. The V call is TRBV5-1, the J call TRBJ2-2; 7 bases match TRBD1. CDR1 and CDR2 from the germline V gene are SGHRS and YFSETQ. J lost 5 bases, V lost 2 bases, and 3 bases had no gene match. The CDR3 loop spans 14 amino acids. Full variable domain (rest looked up from reference TRBV5-1 and TRBJ2-2): KAGVTQTPRYLIKTRGQQVTLSCSPISGHRSVSWYQQTPGQGLQFLFEYFSETQRNKGNFPGRFSGRQFSNSRSEMNVSTLELGDSALYLCASSLQGKTGELFFGEGSRLTVL.

This clonotype was picked up many times. V gene TRBV6-1 combines with J gene TRBJ1-2, with D tentatively TRBD1 (6 bases). The germline V gene encodes CDR1 MNHNS and CDR2 SASEGT. CDR3 length: 13 amino acids. The germline V and J ends were trimmed by 5 bases and 7 bases, with 14 bases remaining between them. The CDR3 loop is CASSWDTPSGYTF. CDR3 DNA sequence: TGTGCCAGCAGTTGGGACACGCCGAGTGGCTACACCTTC.

Comments on this clonotype: The junction differs from germline at one of its ends, possibly a read error. The V call is TRBV4-1, the J call TRBJ2-7, with 7 nucleotides matching TRBD1. From germline, CDR1 is MGHRA and CDR2 YSYEKL. The CDR3 has 15 residues. The CDR3 is CASSQAGQPSFEQYF. The CDR3 nucleotides read TGCGCCAGCAGCCAAGCGGGACAGCCTTCCTTCGAGCAGTACTTC.

This clonotype was picked up many times. The chain joins TRBV20-1 to TRBJ2-5, with TRBD2 matching over 11 bases. This CDR3 contains 15 residues. From germline, CDR1 is DFQATT and CDR2 SNEGSKA (reference sequence). V shed 5 bases and J 5 bases; nucleotides not matched to a gene: 10. DNA of the CDR3: TGCAGTGCTCAGCCGACTAGCGGGACCGGGGAGACCCAGTACTTC. Translation gives CSAQPTSGTGETQYF.

This clonotype was detected many times. One junction end does not reproduce the germline sequence, and a read error may be involved. The chain has TRBV7-7 and TRBJ2-5, with 8 bases aligning to TRBD1. There are 13 residues in the CDR3. Germline V CDR1 and CDR2: SSHAT, FNYEAQ (reference sequence). CDR3 sequence (DNA): TGTGCTAGCAGCAGGGACAGGTTCGAGACCCAGTACTTC. Translating gives CASSRDRFETQYF.

The rearrangement uses TRBV11-2 and TRBJ2-7; 9 bases fit TRBD2. The germline V gene encodes CDR1 SGHAT and CDR2 FQNNGV. The CDR3 sequence is 15 residues long. The V gene end was trimmed by 0 bases and the J gene end by 2 bases; junction bases not matched to a gene: 2. CDR3 nucleotide sequence: TGTGCCAGCAGCTTAGAGGCGGGAGGGCCCTACGAGCAGTACTTC. Protein sequence: CASSLEAGGPYEQYF. The complete variable domain, with remaining parts taken from reference TRBV11-2 and TRBJ2-7, reads EAGVAQSPRYKIIEKRQSVAFWCNPISGHATLYWYQQILGQGPKLLIQFQNNGVVDDSQLPKDRFSAERLKGVDSTLKIQPAKLEDSAVYLCASSLEAGGPYEQYFGPGTRLTVT.

This clonotype was picked up many times. V is TRBV3-1 and J is TRBJ2-1; 10 bases fit TRBD2. Trimming cost V 1 base and J 4 bases; bases outside gene matches: 1. Per the germline V gene, CDR1 is LGHDT and CDR2 is YNNKEL (reference sequence). The CDR3 length is 15 residues. CDR3 sequence (DNA): TGTGCCAGCAGCCAAGGACTAGCGGGTTACAATGAGCAGTTCTTC. Translation gives CASSQGLAGYNEQFF.

This clonotype occurred many times. The rearrangement uses TRBV27 and TRBJ2-7, with 7 bases matching TRBD2. The CDR3 totals 14 residues. J gave up 5 bases and V 5 bases, and 9 bases lay outside the gene matches. Germline V lookup: CDR1 MNHEY, CDR2 SMNVEV (reference sequence). DNA for the CDR3: TGTGCCAGCAGTCCCCGGACTAGTTCAAACGAGCAGTACTTC. Its translation: CASSPRTSSNEQYF.

Concerning this clonotype itself: One end of the junction does not line up with germline, which may come from a read error. CDR3 coding DNA: TGTACCAGCAGCTTGGGACAGGTGCAGTACGAGCAGTACTTC. Translated, it gives CTSSLGQVQYEQYF. The V gene is TRBV7-9, the J gene TRBJ2-7, with 8 bases identical to TRBD1. The germline CDR1 and CDR2 sequences are SEHNR and FQNEAQ (reference sequence). The CDR3 length is 14 residues.

The V call is TRBV3-1, the J call TRBJ2-2, with no clear D. From germline, CDR1 is LGHDT and CDR2 YNNKEL (reference sequence). The V gene lost 1 base and the J gene lost 5 bases, with 8 bases spanning the gap. This CDR3 comprises 14 residues. The CDR3 region has the DNA TGTGCCAGCAGCCAAGTAGCCCCTACCGGGGAGCTGTTTTTT. Amino acid sequence: CASSQVAPTGELFF.

The chain uses TRBV4-1 and TRBJ1-5; D is unresolved. The CDR3 extends over 14 amino acids. Germline V gene sequence: CDR1 MGHRA, CDR2 YSYEKL. Trimming took 4 bases from V and 1 from J, leaving 8 bases between them. CDR3 coding DNA: TGCGCCAGCAGCCCAATGGCCAGCAATCAGCCCCAGCATTTT. As protein: CASSPMASNQPQHF.

In the case of this clonotype: This may come from a read error, since a much larger clone is one base off. The rearrangement joins TRBV28 to TRBJ1-6, with D uncertain. The length of the CDR3 is 13 residues. V was shortened by 3 bases and J by 10 bases, with 10 bases between the two germline ends. Germline V gene data show CDR1 as MDHEN and CDR2 as SYDVKM. The CDR3 here is CASSFPRGSPLHF. In nucleotides, the CDR3 is TGTGCCAGCAGTTTCCCCCGGGGATCACCCCTCCACTTT.

CDR3 loop: CASSYGRDRGRSDTQYF. The CDR3 DNA follows: TGTGCCAGCAGTTACGGACGGGACAGGGGGCGCTCAGATACGCAGTATTTT. This rearrangement joins TRBV6-5 to TRBJ2-3, with 12 nucleotides matching TRBD1. Per germline, CDR1 MNHEY and CDR2 SVGAGI. CDR3 length equals 17 residues. With V trimmed by 2 bases and J by 4 bases, 7 bases remained unmatched.